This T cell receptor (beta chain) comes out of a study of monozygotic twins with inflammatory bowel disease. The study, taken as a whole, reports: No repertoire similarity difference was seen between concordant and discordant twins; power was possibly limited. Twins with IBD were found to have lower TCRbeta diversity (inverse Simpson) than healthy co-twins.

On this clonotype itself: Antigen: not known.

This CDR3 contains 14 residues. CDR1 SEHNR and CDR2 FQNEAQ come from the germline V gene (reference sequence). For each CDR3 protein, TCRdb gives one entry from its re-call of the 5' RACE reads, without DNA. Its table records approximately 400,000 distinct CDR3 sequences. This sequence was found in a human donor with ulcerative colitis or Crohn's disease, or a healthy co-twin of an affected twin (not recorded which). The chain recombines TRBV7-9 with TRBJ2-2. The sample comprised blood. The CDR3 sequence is CASSLLTAAGELFF.